The 25 T cell receptor beta chains reported below all come from one sample, sequenced in a study of post-analysis software for immune sequencing data. Unique molecular identifiers were built into the TCR beta cDNA libraries. TCRdb recomputed calls from the PCR reads with MiXCR, one row per CDR3 protein. This sample has a few hundred thousand distinct CDR3 sequences, with approximately 34% found just once. The antigens for these receptors are not known. Study-level points and caveats: Four or five TRBV segments were significantly more frequent in patients than in controls. TRBV5-6, TRBV5-1 and TRBV20-1 were among these segments.

Sequencing was performed on blood. The receptors come from a girl aged 2 to 17 with multiple sclerosis.

The V call is TRBV5-6, the J call TRBJ2-4, with 14 bases lining up with TRBD2. The CDR3 runs 14 residues. V lost 9 bases and J lost 10; bases outside the gene matches: 9. Germline CDR1 reads SGHDT; CDR2 reads YYEEEE. The CDR3 is CATETSGGARIQYF. In DNA, the CDR3 is TGTGCCACCGAGACTAGCGGGGGGGCTCGTATTCAGTACTTC.

The chain couples TRBV5-1 to TRBJ2-1; D assignment may be TRBD1 or TRBD2 (5 bases each). The J call may not be correct, given that the DNA end is closer to TRBJ2-7. The CDR3 has 14 amino acids. CDR1 is SGHRS, CDR2 YFSETQ, per germline. This chain's CDR3 is CASSYRDPYNEQYF. CDR3 in DNA: TGCGCCAGCAGCTACCGGGACCCTTACAATGAGCAGTACTTC.

The genes are TRBV4-2 and TRBJ2-3, with D perhaps TRBD2 (5 bases). Per the germline V gene, CDR1 is LGHNA and CDR2 is YNFKEQ. V lost 3 bases and J 3 bases, leaving 31 bases between the germline ends. The CDR3 contains 21 residues. The CDR3 is CASSQADLAFTDERYTDTQYF. In nucleotides, the CDR3 is TGTGCCAGCAGCCAGGCCGACCTAGCCTTCACAGATGAAAGGTATACAGATACGCAGTATTTT.

The rearrangement joins TRBV10-3 to TRBJ2-7; 9 positions agree with TRBD1. The germline V gene encodes CDR1 ENHRY and CDR2 SYGVKD. The CDR3 extends over 15 amino acids. The V segment lost 6 bases and the J segment 7 bases; nucleotides outside the gene matches: 13. CDR3 sequence reads: CAIRVPGTGSWEQYF. CDR3 in DNA: TGTGCCATCAGGGTCCCCGGGACAGGGAGTTGGGAGCAGTACTTC.

This clonotype occurred many times. This chain links TRBV29-1 with TRBJ1-2; D gene ambiguous. Germline values: CDR1 SQVTM, CDR2 ANQGSEA. This CDR3 contains 12 residues. Trimming stripped 6 bases from V and 2 bases from J, with 10 bases between. CDR3 protein: CSVANGNYGYTF. The CDR3 region has the DNA TGCAGCGTCGCCAACGGCAACTATGGCTACACCTTC. Full variable domain (remainder filled in from reference TRBV29-1 and TRBJ1-2): SAVISQKPSRDICQRGTSLTIQCQVDSQVTMMFWYRQQPGQSLTLIATANQGSEATYESGFVIDKFPISRPNLTFSTLTVSNMSPEDSSIYLCSVANGNYGYTFGSGTRLTVV.

J is TRBJ2-1 and V is TRBV15; TRBD1 might be the D (5 bases). Per the germline V gene, CDR1 is LNHNV and CDR2 is YYDKDF (reference sequence). V was clipped by 0 bases and J by 9 bases, with 15 bases between them. The length of the CDR3 is 15 residues. As DNA, the CDR3 is TGTGCCACCAGCAGAGACAGGGCCGGGCGAACTGAGCAGTTCTTC. This translates into CATSRDRAGRTEQFF.

This sequence joins TRBV6-1 and TRBJ1-1, with D hard to call. The CDR3 has 13 amino acids. Germline CDR1 and CDR2: MNHNS and SASEGT. V was trimmed by 6 bases and J by 2 bases, leaving 10 bases between them. CDR3 bases: TGTGCCAGCAGGCGGGTGGGAAACACTGAAGCTTTCTTT. This translates into CASRRVGNTEAFF.

This sequence joins TRBV20-1 and TRBJ2-5; 8 bases are shared with TRBD2. V was clipped by 3 bases and J by 4 bases; unmatched bases: 7. The CDR3 extends over 14 amino acids. Germline V gene lookup returns CDR1 DFQATT and CDR2 SNEGSKA (reference sequence). CDR3 DNA sequence: TGCAGTGCTAGGCCGGGCGGGGGGTCAGAGACCCAGTACTTC. Residues: CSARPGGGSETQYF.

V and J are TRBV4-1 and TRBJ2-3; 7 bases align to TRBD2. This CDR3 has 15 amino acids. Germline values: CDR1 MGHRA, CDR2 YSYEKL. V lost 5 bases, J lost 2 bases, and 7 bases stayed unmatched. For the CDR3, the DNA is TGCGCCAGCAGCTTCCCTAGCGGCAACACAGATACGCAGTATTTT. Its protein product is CASSFPSGNTDTQYF.

This chain joins TRBV4-2 and TRBJ2-1, with TRBD2 matching over 13 bases. The CDR3 contains 21 residues. After removal of 4 bases from V and 0 bases from J, the junction contained 15 bases not matched to a gene. Germline assignment: CDR1 LGHNA and CDR2 YNFKEQ. The CDR3 loop is CASSRLGGLAGALSSYNEQFF. The CDR3 nucleotides are TGTGCCAGCAGCCGTTTGGGAGGACTAGCGGGGGCCCTAAGCTCCTACAATGAGCAGTTCTTC.

J is TRBJ2-2 and V is TRBV7-2; D may correspond to TRBD1 or TRBD2 (6 bases each). Germline-derived CDR1 and CDR2 are SGHTA and FQGNSA. This CDR3 has 15 residues. Trimming took off 2 bases at V and 2 bases at J, with 9 bases between the two ends. Written as DNA, the CDR3 is TGTGCCAGCAGCTTACAGGGGACTAACACCGGGGAGCTGTTTTTT. Amino acid sequence: CASSLQGTNTGELFF.

The chain has TRBV5-6 and TRBJ2-1, with 8 nucleotides matching TRBD1. Germline CDR1 is SGHDT and CDR2 is YYEEEE. Unmatched junction bases numbered 10, after V lost 4 bases and J lost 1 base. This CDR3 contains 17 residues. CDR3 coding DNA: TGTGCCAGCAGCCGAAACAGGGGGTGCAGGTCCTACAATGAGCAGTTCTTC. Protein: CASSRNRGCRSYNEQFF.

This clonotype has ten or more counts. The chain joins TRBV3-1 to TRBJ2-5; no clear D gene. V was trimmed by 4 bases and J by 3 bases, leaving 15 bases between them. The germline CDR1 and CDR2 sequences are LGHDT and YNNKEL (reference sequence). There are 15 residues in the CDR3. The chain's CDR3 is CASSPLRSAEETQYF. In nucleotides, the CDR3 is TGTGCCAGCAGCCCTTTAAGGTCCGCAGAAGAGACCCAGTACTTC.

V is TRBV4-2 and J is TRBJ2-3; unclear D gene. Looked up from germline, CDR1 is LGHNA and CDR2 is YNFKEQ. This CDR3 is built from 16 residues. V was clipped by 0 bases and J by 5 bases, with 15 bases between them. CDR3 amino acids: CASSQDGPQVKDTQYF. Written as DNA, the CDR3 is TGTGCCAGCAGCCAAGATGGGCCGCAGGTCAAAGATACGCAGTATTTT.

This chain joins TRBV15 and TRBJ2-2; D possibly uses TRBD1 or TRBD2 (5 bases each). The CDR3 is made up of 15 amino acids. The V gene's germline CDR1 is LNHNV and CDR2 YYDKDF (reference sequence). Trimming removed 1 base at V and 0 bases at J, with 6 bases between. In nucleotides, the CDR3 is TGTGCCACCAGCAGAGCGGGACCGAACACCGGGGAGCTGTTTTTT. Its protein product is CATSRAGPNTGELFF.

V usage is TRBV5-1 and J usage is TRBJ1-6; TRBD1 aligns across 7 bases. The CDR3 totals 20 residues. The ends lost 3 bases at V and 3 bases at J; junction bases unmatched: 18. Germline-derived CDR1 and CDR2 are SGHRS and YFSETQ. The CDR3 sequence is CASSSSDPHRGAFYNSPLHF. The CDR3 DNA reads TGCGCCAGCAGCTCTTCAGACCCCCACAGGGGCGCGTTCTATAATTCACCCCTCCACTTT. Combining the CDR3 with reference TRBV5-1 and TRBJ1-6 gives the whole variable domain KAGVTQTPRYLIKTRGQQVTLSCSPISGHRSVSWYQQTPGQGLQFLFEYFSETQRNKGNFPGRFSGRQFSNSRSEMNVSTLELGDSALYLCASSSSDPHRGAFYNSPLHFGNGTRLTVT.

Of note for this clonotype: A junction end diverges from the germline sequence, so it may reflect a read error. The chain has TRBV20-1 and TRBJ1-4; D gene unclear. This CDR3 is built from 15 residues. Germline V gives CDR1 DFQATT, CDR2 SNEGSKA (reference sequence). Here the CDR3 DNA reads TGCGGTGCTAGAGCGGACGGTGCAACTAATGAAAAACTGTTTTTT. Its protein product is CGARADGATNEKLFF.

The gene calls are TRBV7-9 and TRBJ2-3; the D gene could be TRBD1 or TRBD2 (6 bases each). The CDR3 length is 16 residues. The V and J ends lost 2 bases and 4 bases respectively, with 16 bases between them. CDR1 is SEHNR, CDR2 FQNEAQ, per germline (reference sequence). The CDR3 loop reads CASSLPGGQDSDTQYF. CDR3 coding DNA: TGTGCCAGCAGCTTACCCGGGGGCCAGGATTCAGATACGCAGTATTTT.

The chain joins TRBV20-1 to TRBJ2-1; 8 nucleotides match TRBD2. CDR3 size: 16 residues. Per the germline V gene, CDR1 is DFQATT and CDR2 is SNEGSKA (reference sequence). V shed 2 bases, J shed 2 bases, and the junction held 8 bases outside the gene matches. This CDR3 reads CSARPYIAGTYNEQFF. DNA for the CDR3: TGCAGTGCTAGACCCTATATAGCGGGGACCTACAATGAGCAGTTCTTC.

The V call is TRBV7-9, the J call TRBJ2-5; D is ambiguous. The ends were cut back, 0 bases at V and 2 bases at J, with 10 bases in the middle. This CDR3 region has 15 residues. Looked up from germline, CDR1 is SEHNR and CDR2 is FQNEAQ (reference sequence). The CDR3 loop is CASSLALGSQETQYF. In DNA form, the CDR3 reads TGTGCCAGCAGCTTAGCGTTGGGCAGTCAAGAGACCCAGTACTTC.

This rearrangement joins TRBV7-6 to TRBJ2-4, with D maybe TRBD2 (6 bases). This CDR3 has 16 residues. Germline CDR1 is SGHVS and CDR2 is FNYEAQ. V was cut by 3 bases and J by 1 base, with 13 bases left in between. CDR3 nucleotides: TGTGCCAGCAGCTTCTCCCCCCGGGGGGCCAAAAACATTCAGTACTTC. This codes for CASSFSPRGAKNIQYF. The full variable domain, its missing parts supplied by reference TRBV7-6 and TRBJ2-4, is GAGVSQSPRYKVTKRGQDVALRCDPISGHVSLYWYRQALGQGPEFLTYFNYEAQQDKSGLPNDRFSAERPEGSISTLTIQRTEQRDSAMYRCASSFSPRGAKNIQYFGAGTRLSVL.

This clonotype was counted many times. The chain has TRBV6-5 and TRBJ1-5, with TRBD1 matching over 8 bases. The CDR3 has 12 residues. J lost 12 bases, V lost 6 bases, and 7 bases had no gene match. Germline V gene data show CDR1 as MNHEY and CDR2 as SVGAGI. The CDR3 coding sequence is TGTGCCAGCAGGGGTGACAGGGGACTCCAGCATTTT. Its protein product is CASRGDRGLQHF.

This clonotype was recorded once. The gene calls are TRBV5-1 and TRBJ2-3; D possibly uses TRBD1 or TRBD2 (6 bases each). Germline CDR1 SGHRS, CDR2 YFSETQ. The CDR3 spans 16 residues. With 4 bases removed from V and 4 bases from J, the gap between germline ends came to 19 bases. CDR3 in DNA: TGCGCCAGCAGCCGCCCGGAGGGGGTGCTAGCAGATACGCAGTATTTT. Its protein is CASSRPEGVLADTQYF.

The chain couples TRBV9 to TRBJ1-1, with 9 bases aligning to TRBD1. Germline CDR1 reads SGDLS; CDR2 reads YYNGEE. Unmatched junction bases numbered 9, after V lost 0 bases and J lost 3 bases. The CDR3 extends over 17 amino acids. The CDR3 here is CASSVALTGGKDTEAFF. CDR3 nucleotide sequence: TGTGCCAGCAGCGTAGCCCTGACAGGGGGTAAGGACACTGAAGCTTTCTTT.

This clonotype turned up a few times. J is TRBJ1-2 and V is TRBV20-1; 9 bases line up with TRBD1. CDR3 length equals 13 residues. Germline V gives CDR1 DFQATT, CDR2 SNEGSKA (reference sequence). The V segment lost 5 bases and the J segment 2 bases; nucleotides outside the gene matches: 3. For the CDR3, the DNA is TGCAGTGCTCAACAGGGGGCCAACTATGGCTACACCTTC. Residues: CSAQQGANYGYTF.